This TCR beta chain appears in the sequencing data of a study of blood T cell repertoires in COVID-19. During active infection, Seattle patients enrolled and were then monitored through disease. Assay: immunoSEQ multiplex PCR; the TCRdb copy retains only in-frame clones and omits some. This table holds around 63,000 clones, over 75% found once. V gave up 2 bases and J gave up 0 bases; unmatched junction bases: 2. This CDR3 comprises 15 residues. The germline V gene encodes CDR1 MNHEY and CDR2 SMNVEV (reference sequence). Source material: peripheral blood. This TCR came from a woman aged 60-75 years with COVID-19, enrolled during active disease. The chain recombines TRBV27 with TRBJ2-3; 7 bases line up with TRBD1. The CDR3 coding sequence is TGTGCCAGCAGTTTACGGGACAGTAGCACAGATACGCAGTATTTT. Its protein is CASSLRDSSTDTQYF.